This passage covers 3 T cell receptor beta chains from one sample sequenced in a study of T cell responses to AZD1222 COVID-19 vaccine. TCRdb's copy holds only in-frame clones and misses some; the assay was immunoSEQ multiplex PCR. The sample has tens of thousands of clones, 92% seen once. Sequencing was performed on peripheral blood, taken on day 0 of AZD1222 vaccination. The source of these receptors is an adult in good health.

This chain links TRBV5-8 with TRBJ2-7; D gene unclear. Trimming pared 0 bases from V and 0 bases from J, leaving 13 bases between. Germline V CDR1 and CDR2: SGHTS, YDEGEE. The CDR3 sequence is 16 residues long. The CDR3 protein is CASSLVGGASSYEQYF. DNA for the CDR3: TGTGCCAGCAGCTTGGTGGGCGGTGCAAGCTCCTACGAGCAGTACTTC.

J is TRBJ2-7 and V is TRBV28, with D hard to call. Germline assignment: CDR1 MDHEN and CDR2 SYDVKM. Trimming shortened V by 10 bases and J by 2 bases, and 12 bases separated the two germline ends. The CDR3 runs 12 residues. CDR3 loop: CATDGTTYEQYF. The CDR3 DNA follows: TGTGCCACCGACGGCACGACCTACGAGCAGTACTTC.

The V and J genes are TRBV3-1 (or the pseudogene TRBV3-2) and TRBJ2-5; tentatively, D is TRBD1 (5 bases). V dropped 4 bases and J dropped 0 bases, with 9 bases sitting between them. Germline CDR1 is LGHDT and CDR2 is YNNKEL (reference sequence). The CDR3 sequence is 14 residues long. The CDR3 reads CASSPPGYQETQYF. CDR3 coding DNA: TGTGCCAGCAGCCCCCCAGGGTACCAAGAGACCCAGTACTTC.